A selection of T cell receptor beta chains follows, all from one sample in a study of stem cell transplantation in POMP-related autoinflammatory disease. Sequenced by immunoSEQ multiplex PCR; TCRdb stores in-frame clones only, minus some. The repertoire holds tens of thousands of clones, with 82% as singletons. The material was CD4+ T cells from PBMCs, obtained before stem cell transplantation. These receptors all stem from a human donor with POMP-related autoinflammation and immune dysregulation (PRAID). Each CDR3 is given with its conserved first and last residue. D genes are given only for firm matches. Part of the rows lack a size; the others show once, few, many or a class for expanded clones.

J	V	D	size	CDR3	DNA
TRBJ1-5	TRBV30	TRBD1	NA	CAWSVQGDQPQHF	TGTGCCTGGAGTGTACAGGGGGATCAGCCCCAGCATTTT
TRBJ2-1	TRBV28	NA	NA	CASVLRREQFF	TGTGCCAGCGTCCTACGAAGGGAGCAGTTCTTC
TRBJ1-3	TRBV6-5	NA	NA	CASSARLYGNTIYF	TGTGCCAGCAGTGCTAGGCTTTACGGAAACACCATATATTTT
TRBJ2-7	TRBV5-4	NA	NA	CASSDGPLREQYF	TGTGCCAGCAGCGACGGACCGCTTCGCGAGCAGTACTTC
TRBJ1-2	TRBV2	NA	NA	CASSEALFDGYTF	TGTGCCAGCAGTGAAGCGCTTTTCGATGGCTACACCTTC
TRBJ2-1	TRBV7-9	TRBD2	NA	CASSLLAGGSSYNEQFF	TGTGCCAGCAGCTTACTAGCGGGGGGGAGCTCCTACAATGAGCAGTTCTTC
TRBJ2-3	TRBV5-1	TRBD1	NA	CASSVGQGSQYF	TGCGCCAGCAGCGTTGGACAGGGATCGCAGTATTTT
TRBJ1-5	TRBV2	NA	NA	CASSGTRGGQPQHF	TGTGCCAGCTCGGGGACTAGGGGGGGGCAGCCCCAGCATTTT
TRBJ2-7	TRBV6-5	NA	NA	CASSPRDAAYEQYF	TGTGCCAGCAGCCCCCGGGACGCCGCCTACGAGCAGTACTTC
TRBJ1-2	TRBV6-1	NA	NA	CASSRGGIYGYTF	TGTGCCAGCAGCCGGGGGGGGATTTATGGCTACACCTTC
TRBJ2-5	TRBV5-4	NA	NA	CASSLRDQETQYF	TGTGCCAGCAGCTTGCGGGACCAAGAGACCCAGTACTTC
TRBJ1-3	TRBV18	NA	NA	CASSPSGTPYSGNTIYF	TGTGCCAGCTCACCCTCCGGGACACCCTACTCTGGAAACACCATATATTTT
TRBJ1-5	TRBV27	NA	NA	CASSLSTGGNQPQHF	TGTGCCAGCAGTTTATCAACGGGGGGCAATCAGCCCCAGCATTTT
TRBJ2-5	TRBV6-1	NA	NA	CASSAHPGVQETQYF	TGTGCCAGCAGTGCCCACCCTGGGGTGCAAGAGACCCAGTACTTC
TRBJ2-7	TRBV5-8	NA	NA	CASSLRPTVAHEQYF	TGTGCCAGCAGCTTGAGGCCCACCGTCGCCCACGAGCAGTACTTC
TRBJ1-5	TRBV2	TRBD1	NA	CASSTQGGLQPQHF	TGTGCCAGCAGTACGCAGGGGGGGTTGCAGCCCCAGCATTTT
TRBJ2-7	TRBV13	NA	NA	CASSPGRGSYEQYF	TGTGCCAGCAGCCCGGGACGGGGTTCTTACGAGCAGTACTTC
TRBJ1-1	TRBV7-8	NA	NA	CASSPRGINTEAFF	TGTGCCAGCAGCCCCCGGGGGATCAACACTGAAGCTTTCTTT
TRBJ2-5	TRBV7-3	TRBD2	NA	CASSLKGLATETQYF	TGTGCCAGCAGCTTAAAGGGACTAGCGACAGAGACCCAGTACTTC
TRBJ1-4	TRBV19	TRBD1	NA	CASSITGGATNEKLFF	TGTGCCAGTAGTATCACAGGGGGCGCGACTAATGAAAAACTGTTTTTT
TRBJ2-3	TRBV5-1	TRBD1	NA	CASSLGQGRTDTQYF	TGCGCCAGCAGCCTTGGACAGGGGCGCACAGATACGCAGTATTTT
TRBJ1-3	TRBV18	TRBD1	few	CASSPSGPGGRLDGNTIYF	TGTGCCAGCTCACCCAGTGGCCCAGGGGGAAGACTAGATGGAAACACCATATATTTT
TRBJ1-5	TRBV5-5	NA	NA	CASSFRPTSNQPQHF	TGTGCCAGCAGCTTTAGGCCGACTAGCAATCAGCCCCAGCATTTT
TRBJ2-5	TRBV30	NA	NA	CAWSVNGETQYF	TGTGCCTGGAGTGTCAACGGGGAGACCCAGTACTTC
TRBJ2-2	TRBV19	NA	NA	CASSIVLAGELFF	TGTGCCAGTAGTATAGTGTTGGCCGGGGAGCTGTTTTTT
TRBJ1-1	TRBV2	NA	once	CASRNRFGPFF	TGTGCCAGCAGAAACAGGTTTGGACCTTTCTTT
TRBJ2-3	TRBV19	TRBD2	NA	CASSNLGTSAYTLTDTQYF	TGTGCCAGTTCAAACCTCGGGACTAGCGCTTACACTCTCACAGATACGCAGTATTTT
TRBJ1-4	TRBV6-8	NA	once	CASSYSTPGQGTPEKLFF	TGTGCCAGCAGTTACTCGACCCCCGGTCAGGGGACCCCCGAAAAACTGTTTTTT
TRBJ1-4	TRBV6-9	NA	NA	CASSYGRLGTNEKLFF	TGTGCCAGCAGTTATGGGAGGCTGGGAACTAATGAAAAACTGTTTTTT
TRBJ2-1	TRBV10-1	NA	NA	CASSELATAYNEQFF	TGCGCCAGCAGTGAGCTGGCGACAGCCTACAATGAGCAGTTCTTC
TRBJ2-3	TRBV9	NA	once	CASTLSGSTDTQYF	TGTGCCAGCACCCTCTCGGGATCCACAGATACGCAGTATTTT